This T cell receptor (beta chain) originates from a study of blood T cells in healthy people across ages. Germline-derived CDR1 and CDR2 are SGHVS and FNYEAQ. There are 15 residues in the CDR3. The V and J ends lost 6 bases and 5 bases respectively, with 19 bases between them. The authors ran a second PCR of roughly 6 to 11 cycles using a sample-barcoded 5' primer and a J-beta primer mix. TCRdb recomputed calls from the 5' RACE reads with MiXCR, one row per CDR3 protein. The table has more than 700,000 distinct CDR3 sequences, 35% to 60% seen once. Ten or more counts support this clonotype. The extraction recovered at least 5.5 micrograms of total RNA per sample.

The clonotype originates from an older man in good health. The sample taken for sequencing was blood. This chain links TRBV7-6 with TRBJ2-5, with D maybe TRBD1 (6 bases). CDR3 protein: CASRDPGHSGETQYF. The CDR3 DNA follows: TGTGCCAGCAGAGATCCGGGACATTCAGGGGAGACCCAGTACTTC.